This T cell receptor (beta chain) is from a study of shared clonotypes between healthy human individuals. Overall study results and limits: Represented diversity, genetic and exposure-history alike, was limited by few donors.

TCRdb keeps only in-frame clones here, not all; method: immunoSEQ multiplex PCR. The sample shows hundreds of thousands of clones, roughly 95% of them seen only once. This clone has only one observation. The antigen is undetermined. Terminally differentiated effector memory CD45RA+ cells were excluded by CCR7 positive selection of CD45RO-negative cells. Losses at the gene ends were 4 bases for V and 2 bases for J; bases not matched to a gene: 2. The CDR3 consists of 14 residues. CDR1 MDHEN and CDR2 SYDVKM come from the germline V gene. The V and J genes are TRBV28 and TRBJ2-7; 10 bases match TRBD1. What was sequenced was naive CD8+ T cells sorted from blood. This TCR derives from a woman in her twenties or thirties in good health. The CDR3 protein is CASSWTGGTYEQYF. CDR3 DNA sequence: TGTGCCAGCAGTTGGACAGGGGGGACCTACGAGCAGTACTTC.